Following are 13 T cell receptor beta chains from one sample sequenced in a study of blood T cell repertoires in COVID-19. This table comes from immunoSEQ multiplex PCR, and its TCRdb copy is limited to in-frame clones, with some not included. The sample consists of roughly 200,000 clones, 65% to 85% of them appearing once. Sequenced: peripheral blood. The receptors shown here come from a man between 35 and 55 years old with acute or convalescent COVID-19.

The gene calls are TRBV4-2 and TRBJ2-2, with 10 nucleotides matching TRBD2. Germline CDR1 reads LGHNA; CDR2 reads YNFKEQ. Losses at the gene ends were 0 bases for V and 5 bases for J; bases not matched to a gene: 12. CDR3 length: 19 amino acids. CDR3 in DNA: TGTGCCAGCAGCCAAGAGGCGAGAGGGCTAGCGGGAGTAACCGGGGAGCTGTTTTTT. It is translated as CASSQEARGLAGVTGELFF.

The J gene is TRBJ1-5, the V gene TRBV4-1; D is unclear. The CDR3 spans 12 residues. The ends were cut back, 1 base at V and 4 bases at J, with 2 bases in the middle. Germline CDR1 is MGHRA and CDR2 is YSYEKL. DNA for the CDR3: TGCGCCAGCAGCCAAGCGAATCAGCCCCAGCATTTT. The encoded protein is CASSQANQPQHF.

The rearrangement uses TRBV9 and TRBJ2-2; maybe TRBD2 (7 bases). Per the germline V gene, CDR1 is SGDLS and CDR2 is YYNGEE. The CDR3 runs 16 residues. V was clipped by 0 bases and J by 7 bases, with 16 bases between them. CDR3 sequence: CASSVVSGGAGGELFF. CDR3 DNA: TGTGCCAGCAGCGTAGTTTCGGGGGGCGCTGGCGGGGAGCTGTTTTTT. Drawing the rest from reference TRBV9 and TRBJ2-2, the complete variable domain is DSGVTQTPKHLITATGQRVTLRCSPRSGDLSVYWYQQSLDQGLQFLIQYYNGEERAKGNILERFSAQQFPDLHSELNLSSLELGDSALYFCASSVVSGGAGGELFFGEGSRLTVL.

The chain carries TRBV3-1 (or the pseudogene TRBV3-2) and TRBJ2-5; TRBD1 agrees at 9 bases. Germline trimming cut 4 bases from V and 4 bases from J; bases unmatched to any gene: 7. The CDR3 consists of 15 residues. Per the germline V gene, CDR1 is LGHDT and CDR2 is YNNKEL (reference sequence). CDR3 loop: CASSRAGTGSETQYF. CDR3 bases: TGTGCCAGCAGCCGAGCCGGGACAGGGTCAGAGACCCAGTACTTC.

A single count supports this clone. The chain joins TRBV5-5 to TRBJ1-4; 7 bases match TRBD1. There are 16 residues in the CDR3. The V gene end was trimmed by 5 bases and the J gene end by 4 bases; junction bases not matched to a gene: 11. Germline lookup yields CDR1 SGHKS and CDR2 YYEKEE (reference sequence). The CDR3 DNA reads TGTGCCAGCAGGAATGACAGGGATGGGTATAATGAAAAACTGTTTTTT. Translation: CASRNDRDGYNEKLFF.

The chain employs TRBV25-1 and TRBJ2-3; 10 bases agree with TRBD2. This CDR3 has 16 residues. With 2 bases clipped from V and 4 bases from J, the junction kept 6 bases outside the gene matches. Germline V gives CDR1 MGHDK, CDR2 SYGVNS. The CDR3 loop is CASSERPSGSADTQYF. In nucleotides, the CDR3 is TGTGCCAGCAGTGAAAGGCCTAGCGGGAGTGCAGATACGCAGTATTTT.

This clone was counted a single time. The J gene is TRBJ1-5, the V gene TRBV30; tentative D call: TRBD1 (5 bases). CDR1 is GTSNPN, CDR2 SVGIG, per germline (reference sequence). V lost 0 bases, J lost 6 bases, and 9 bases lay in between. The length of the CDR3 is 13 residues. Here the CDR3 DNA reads TGTGCCTGGAGTGTAACAGGAACTCAGCCCCAGCATTTT. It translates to CAWSVTGTQPQHF.

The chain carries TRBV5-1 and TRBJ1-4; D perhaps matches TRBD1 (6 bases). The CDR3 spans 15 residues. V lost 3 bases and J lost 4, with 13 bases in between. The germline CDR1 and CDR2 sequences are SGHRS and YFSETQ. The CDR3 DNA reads TGCGCCAGCAGCTCATCGACAGGTATTAATGAAAAACTGTTTTTT. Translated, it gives CASSSSTGINEKLFF.

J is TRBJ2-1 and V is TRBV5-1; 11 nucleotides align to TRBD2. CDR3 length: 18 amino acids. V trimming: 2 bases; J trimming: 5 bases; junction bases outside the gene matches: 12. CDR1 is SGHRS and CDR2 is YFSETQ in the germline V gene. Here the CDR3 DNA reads TGCGCCAGCAGCTTCGCCTTTACCGGGACTAGCGGCAACAATGAGCAGTTCTTC. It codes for CASSFAFTGTSGNNEQFF.

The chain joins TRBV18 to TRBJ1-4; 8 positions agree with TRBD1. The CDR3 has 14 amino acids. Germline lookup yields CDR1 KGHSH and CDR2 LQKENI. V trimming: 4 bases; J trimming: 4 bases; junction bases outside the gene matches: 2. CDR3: CASSLGQDNEKLFF. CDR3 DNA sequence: TGTGCCAGCTCACTGGGACAGGATAATGAAAAACTGTTTTTT.

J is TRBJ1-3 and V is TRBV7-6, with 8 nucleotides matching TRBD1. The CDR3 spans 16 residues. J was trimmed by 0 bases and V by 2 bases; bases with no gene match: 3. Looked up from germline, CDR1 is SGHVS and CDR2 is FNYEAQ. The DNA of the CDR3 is TGTGCCAGCAGCTTACGACAGGGGTCCTCTGGAAACACCATATATTTT. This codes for CASSLRQGSSGNTIYF.

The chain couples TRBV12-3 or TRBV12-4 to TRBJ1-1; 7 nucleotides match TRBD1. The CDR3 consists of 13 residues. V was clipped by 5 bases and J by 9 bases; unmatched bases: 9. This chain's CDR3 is CASSPSGTEKAFF. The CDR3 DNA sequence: TGTGCCAGCAGTCCCTCGGGGACAGAAAAAGCTTTCTTT.

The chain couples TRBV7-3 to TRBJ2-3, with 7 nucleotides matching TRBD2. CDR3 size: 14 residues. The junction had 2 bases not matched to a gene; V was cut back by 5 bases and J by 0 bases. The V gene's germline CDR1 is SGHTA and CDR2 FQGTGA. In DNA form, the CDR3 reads TGTGCCAGCAGCCCCGGGGGGAGCACAGATACGCAGTATTTT. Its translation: CASSPGGSTDTQYF. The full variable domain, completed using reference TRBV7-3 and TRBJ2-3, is GAGVSQTPSNKVTEKGKYVELRCDPISGHTALYWYRQSLGQGPEFLIYFQGTGAADDSGLPNDRFFAVRPEGSVSTLKIQRTERGDSAVYLCASSPGGSTDTQYFGPGTRLTVL.